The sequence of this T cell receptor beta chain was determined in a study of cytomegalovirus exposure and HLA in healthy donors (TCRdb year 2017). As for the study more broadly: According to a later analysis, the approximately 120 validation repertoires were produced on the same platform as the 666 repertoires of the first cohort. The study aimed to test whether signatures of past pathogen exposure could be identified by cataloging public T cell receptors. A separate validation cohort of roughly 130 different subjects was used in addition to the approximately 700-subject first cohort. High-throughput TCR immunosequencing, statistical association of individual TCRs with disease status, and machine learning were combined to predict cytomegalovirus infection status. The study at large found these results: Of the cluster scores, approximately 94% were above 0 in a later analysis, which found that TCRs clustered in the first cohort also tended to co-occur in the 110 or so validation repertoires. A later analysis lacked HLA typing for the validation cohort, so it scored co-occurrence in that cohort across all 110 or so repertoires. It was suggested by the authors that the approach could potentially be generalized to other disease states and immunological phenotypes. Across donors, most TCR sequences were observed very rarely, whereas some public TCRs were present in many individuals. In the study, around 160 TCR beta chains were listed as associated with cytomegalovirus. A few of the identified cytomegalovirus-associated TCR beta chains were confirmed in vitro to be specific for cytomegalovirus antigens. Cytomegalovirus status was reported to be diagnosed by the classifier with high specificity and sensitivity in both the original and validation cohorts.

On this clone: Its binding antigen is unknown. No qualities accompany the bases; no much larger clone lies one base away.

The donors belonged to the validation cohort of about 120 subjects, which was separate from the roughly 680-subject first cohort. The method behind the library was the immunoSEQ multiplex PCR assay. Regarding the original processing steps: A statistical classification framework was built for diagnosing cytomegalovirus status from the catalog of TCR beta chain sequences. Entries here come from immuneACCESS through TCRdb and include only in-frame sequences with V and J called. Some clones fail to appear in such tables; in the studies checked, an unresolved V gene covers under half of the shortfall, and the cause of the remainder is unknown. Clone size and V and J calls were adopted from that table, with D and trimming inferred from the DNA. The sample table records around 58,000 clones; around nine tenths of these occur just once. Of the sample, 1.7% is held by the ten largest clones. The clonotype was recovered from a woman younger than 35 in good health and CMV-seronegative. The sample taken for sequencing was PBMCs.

The nucleotides are TGCGCCAGCAGCTTGGATTCAGGCTACAATGAGCAGTTCTTC. Its protein product is CASSLDSGYNEQFF. The sequence links TRBV5-1 to TRBJ2-1; the D gene is unclear. Relative to germline, V is 0 bases shorter and J is 3 bases shorter, with 7 bases between their ends. CDR1 and CDR2 were assigned from the germline V gene as SGHRS and YFSETQ. Taken from cysteine to phenylalanine, the CDR3 has 14 residues. The entry retains the CDR3 DNA only, 42 bases that are in frame from base 1.